Listed below are T cell receptor beta chains from one sample, sequenced in a study of CD8 T cells in ankylosing spondylitis. TCRdb used MiXCR to reprocess the 5' RACE reads, holding one entry per CDR3 protein. The sample has 200,000 or so distinct CDR3 sequences; around a sixth are singletons. Sequencing was performed on blood, either unsorted or a sorted T cell fraction (not recorded which). The receptors originated from a male donor under 30 with ankylosing spondylitis or in good health (not recorded which). Both conserved end residues are part of each CDR3. The D gene is left open where the match is weak. Rows give clone size only sometimes, using once, few, many, or a class for an expanded clone.

size	V	J	D	DNA	CDR3
many	TRBV27	TRBJ2-1	TRBD2	TGTGCCAGCAGTAGCGGCGGGCTAGCGGAGTACAATGAGCAGTTCTTC	CASSSGGLAEYNEQFF
many	TRBV24-1	TRBJ2-5	NA	TGTGCCACCAGTGAGGCCGGGGGCGAAGAGACCCAGTACTTC	CATSEAGGEETQYF
NA	TRBV20-1	TRBJ2-1	NA	TGCAGTGCTAGAGATCTCCCGGACTACAATGAGCAGTTCTTC	CSARDLPDYNEQFF
many	TRBV18	TRBJ2-3	TRBD2	TGTGCCAGCTCACCCCGGACTAGCGGGGGCGCAGATACGCAGTATTTT	CASSPRTSGGADTQYF
NA	TRBV5-5	TRBJ2-3	NA	TGTGCCAGCAGCCACCAGTGGGAAGGGGTCGCAGATACGCAGTATTTT	CASSHQWEGVADTQYF
many	TRBV24-1	TRBJ2-1	NA	TGTGCCACCAGTGATAGGGTATCCGGTGAGCAGTTCTTC	CATSDRVSGEQFF
many	TRBV28	TRBJ2-1	NA	TGTGCCAGCAGTTTCCGGTTGGGGGGCGATGTTAATGAGCAGTTCTTC	CASSFRLGGDVNEQFF
many	TRBV3-1	TRBJ2-3	NA	TGTGCCAGCAGCCGCTTTTCGCTGGTTGCGGATACGCAGTATTTT	CASSRFSLVADTQYF
few	TRBV7-2	TRBJ2-3	NA	TGTGCCAGCAGCTTAGAGGTTAAGTTGGCAGATACGCAGTATTTT	CASSLEVKLADTQYF
many	TRBV29-1	TRBJ1-2	NA	TGCAGCGCCGGATACCGGGACAACTATGGCTACACCTTC	CSAGYRDNYGYTF
many	TRBV6-5	TRBJ2-1	NA	TGTGCCAGCAGATACTCCCCACTCAACAATGAGCAGTTCTTC	CASRYSPLNNEQFF
many	TRBV24-1	TRBJ1-5	NA	TGTGCCACCAGTGCGGAGGGGCTTAGCAATCAGCCCCAGCATTTT	CATSAEGLSNQPQHF
NA	TRBV3-1	TRBJ2-3	TRBD2	TGTGCCAGCAGCCAAGGGCTAGCGGAACACACAGATACGCAGTATTTT	CASSQGLAEHTDTQYF
many	TRBV5-6	TRBJ2-3	NA	TGTGCCAGCAGTAAACTGGGGGCTAGCGGATACACAGATACGCAGTATTTT	CASSKLGASGYTDTQYF
many	TRBV11-2	TRBJ1-1	NA	TGTGCCAGCAGCTTAGGGACCAACACTGAAGCTTTCTTT	CASSLGTNTEAFF
many	TRBV27	TRBJ1-6	TRBD1	TGTGCCAGCAGACCCCCCGGGACAGGGGGCCATTCACCCCTCCACTTT	CASRPPGTGGHSPLHF
NA	TRBV20-1	TRBJ2-1	NA	TGCAGTGCTTCCACTCCCAGACTGGATGAGCAGTTCTTC	CSASTPRLDEQFF
NA	TRBV4-3	TRBJ2-1	TRBD2	TGCGCCAGCTCGGCGGGAGGGCGGGACAATGAGCAGTTCTTC	CASSAGGRDNEQFF
many	TRBV5-1	TRBJ1-1	TRBD1	TGCGCCAGCAGCACGATCTTGAACAGGGGGTCCACTGAAGCTTTCTTT	CASSTILNRGSTEAFF
many	TRBV6-2/TRBV6-3	TRBJ2-5	TRBD2	TGTGCCAGCAATCGAGCGGGAGGCGGGGAGACCCAGTACTTC	CASNRAGGGETQYF
many	TRBV15	TRBJ1-5	NA	TGTGCCACCAGCAGAGATCCCCGACGGAATCAGCCCCAGCATTTT	CATSRDPRRNQPQHF
many	TRBV4-3	TRBJ1-1	TRBD1	TGCGCCAGCACCCGAGGGACAGGGGGCGAGAACACTGAAGCTTTCTTT	CASTRGTGGENTEAFF
many	TRBV29-1	TRBJ2-4	NA	TGCAGCGTTGGGGGCGTTTTGAGGAACATTCAGTACTTC	CSVGGVLRNIQYF
many	TRBV12-3/TRBV12-4	TRBJ2-2	NA	TGTGCCAGCAGTTTCGCCGTAACTCCCGGGGAGCTGTTTTTT	CASSFAVTPGELFF
many	TRBV5-1	TRBJ2-7	NA	TGCGCCAGCAGCTCAAGTCCAGGGCGGGAAGAGCAGTACTTC	CASSSSPGREEQYF
NA	TRBV6-2/TRBV6-3	TRBJ2-5	NA	TGTGCCAGCAAGGAGGGAGGACCCCAAGAGACCCAGTACTTC	CASKEGGPQETQYF
many	TRBV3-1	TRBJ2-1	NA	TGTGCCAGCAGCCTGGGATGGAGAGAGCAGTTCTTC	CASSLGWREQFF
many	TRBV29-1	TRBJ2-2	NA	TGCAGCTACCGGGACACCGGGGAGCTGTTTTTT	CSYRDTGELFF
NA	TRBV6-6	TRBJ2-2	NA	TGTGCCAGCCAGTCCCCAACGACAGGGAACACCGGGGAGCTGTTTTTT	CASQSPTTGNTGELFF
NA	TRBV4-2	TRBJ1-2	TRBD1	TGTGCCAGCAGCCGATCGGGGACAGGGGGCAATGGCTACACCTTC	CASSRSGTGGNGYTF
many	TRBV25-1	TRBJ2-6	NA	TGTGCCAGCATCCCATCTTCTGGGGCCAACGTCCTGACTTTC	CASIPSSGANVLTF
many	TRBV12-3/TRBV12-4	TRBJ1-6	TRBD1	TGTGCCAGCAGACCCAGGGGGGGGAATTCACCCCTCCACTTT	CASRPRGGNSPLHF
many	TRBV7-9	TRBJ2-1	NA	TGTGCCAGCACTCTTGGGAGGGAGCAGTTCTTC	CASTLGREQFF
NA	TRBV27	TRBJ2-7	NA	TGTGCCAGCTCCCGGGCCGATCTCTACGAGCAGTACTTC	CASSRADLYEQYF
many	TRBV24-1	TRBJ2-2	NA	TGTGCCGTCTCCCCAGGGCGCCCCGGGGAGCTGTTTTTT	CAVSPGRPGELFF
many	TRBV10-2	TRBJ1-4	NA	TGCGCCAGCAGTGAGCAAGGAACTAATGAAAAACTGTTTTTT	CASSEQGTNEKLFF
NA	TRBV20-1	TRBJ1-2	NA	TGCAGTGCCTCCCCCGGGGTCTATGGCTACACCTTC	CSASPGVYGYTF
NA	TRBV9	TRBJ2-3	TRBD1	TGTGCCAGCAGCGTCCCGTCGACAGGGAATACGCGTCTGGTGTTAGACACGCAGTATTTT	CASSVPSTGNTRLVLDTQYF
many	TRBV12-3/TRBV12-4	TRBJ1-3	NA	TGTGCCAGCGAGGGGAACACCATATATTTT	CASEGNTIYF
many	TRBV7-9	TRBJ2-2	TRBD1	TGTGCCACCTCTCCGGGACAGGGGTCGAACACCGGGGAGCTGTTTTTT	CATSPGQGSNTGELFF
many	TRBV15	TRBJ2-1	NA	TGTGCCACCAGCCGGCCCGGGGTCGGCAATGAGCAGTTCTTC	CATSRPGVGNEQFF
many	TRBV7-8	TRBJ2-7	NA	TGTGCCAGCAGCTCCCACGGACCCCATACCTACGAGCAGTACTTC	CASSSHGPHTYEQYF
many	TRBV12-3/TRBV12-4	TRBJ2-6	NA	TGTGCCAGCAGTTTGAGGTCAGGGGCCAACGTCCTGACTTTC	CASSLRSGANVLTF
NA	TRBV7-2	TRBJ2-2	TRBD2	TGTGCCAGCAGCCTTCTTAGCGGGAGGATCACCGGGGAGCTGTTTTTT	CASSLLSGRITGELFF
many	TRBV30	TRBJ1-5	NA	TGTGCCTGGAGTGGCGGGACGTTCAGGGGCAATCAGCCCCAGCATTTT	CAWSGGTFRGNQPQHF
NA	TRBV7-9	TRBJ2-1	TRBD2	TGTGCCAGCAGCGACCAGGCTAGCGGGAGTGGTGAGCAGTTCTTC	CASSDQASGSGEQFF
many	TRBV11-2	TRBJ2-6	NA	TGTGCCAGCGGCCAGGGGACTGGGGCCAACGTCCTGACTTTC	CASGQGTGANVLTF
many	TRBV7-9	TRBJ1-5	TRBD1	TGTGCCAGCAGCTTAGCTGTCGACAGGGGAGACAATCAGCCCCAGCATTTT	CASSLAVDRGDNQPQHF
NA	TRBV7-6	TRBJ1-1	NA	TGTGCCAGCAGCTTAGACAGGTCGAACACTGAAGCTTTCTTT	CASSLDRSNTEAFF
many	TRBV5-1	TRBJ2-1	NA	TGCGCCAGCAGCTTGGAGGGTGCGAACAATGAGCAGTTCTTC	CASSLEGANNEQFF